A single sample gave rise to the 19 T cell receptor beta chains below, sequenced in a study of T cell responses to AZD1222 COVID-19 vaccine. Assay: immunoSEQ multiplex PCR; the TCRdb copy retains only in-frame clones and omits some. The sample includes some 150,000 clones, 87% of them seen just once. The sample here was peripheral blood, taken 28 days after the second AZD1222 dose. These receptors all stem from an adult who received the AZD1222 COVID-19 vaccine.

This clone was found once. J is TRBJ1-3 and V is TRBV7-9, with D uncertain. CDR1 is SEHNR and CDR2 is FQNEAQ in the germline V gene (reference sequence). The CDR3 extends over 14 amino acids. Trimming shortened V by 0 bases and J by 4 bases, and 7 bases separated the two germline ends. The CDR3, as DNA: TGTGCCAGCAGCTTAGCTCCGGCAGGAAACACCATATATTTT. Translation: CASSLAPAGNTIYF. Full variable domain (missing parts from reference TRBV7-9 and TRBJ1-3): DTGVSQNPRHKITKRGQNVTFRCDPISEHNRLYWYRQTLGQGPEFLTYFQNEAQLEKSRLLSDRFSAERPKGSFSTLEIQRTEQGDSAMYLCASSLAPAGNTIYFGEGSWLTVV.

The DNA for the CDR3 is TGTGCCAGCACCCAGGGGTCAGAGACCCAGTACTTC. Its translation is CASTQGSETQYF. This chain joins TRBV27 and TRBJ2-5, with a possible D match to TRBD1 (6 bases). V dropped 7 bases and J dropped 4 bases, with 10 bases sitting between them. The CDR3 sequence is 12 residues long. Germline lookup yields CDR1 MNHEY and CDR2 SMNVEV (reference sequence).

The genes are TRBV3-1 (or the pseudogene TRBV3-2) and TRBJ2-2, with 9 bases aligning to TRBD2. This CDR3 contains 17 residues. In germline, CDR1 is LGHDT, CDR2 YNNKEL (reference sequence). V gave up 0 bases and J gave up 5 bases; unmatched junction bases: 7. The CDR3 nucleotides are TGTGCCAGCAGCCAAGATGGCCTAGCGGGAAGGACCGGGGAGCTGTTTTTT. Translating gives CASSQDGLAGRTGELFF.

The chain employs TRBV28 and TRBJ2-7, with TRBD1 matching over 10 bases. CDR1 and CDR2 (germline): MDHEN, SYDVKM. With V trimmed by 4 bases and J by 3 bases, 6 bases remained unmatched. This CDR3 spans 15 amino acids. This CDR3 is CASSSRQGAFYEQYF. The CDR3 bases are TGTGCCAGCAGTTCGAGACAGGGGGCGTTCTACGAGCAGTACTTC.

The gene calls are TRBV2 and TRBJ2-3; a weak D match, TRBD2 (6 bases). Germline V gene data show CDR1 as SNHLY and CDR2 as FYNNEI. Between the trimmed V and J ends, which lost 6 bases and 0 bases, there was a span of 7 bases. The CDR3 length is 13 residues. The CDR3 DNA reads as TGTGCCAGCAGGGACTATAGCACAGATACGCAGTATTTT. As protein: CASRDYSTDTQYF.

The genes are TRBV2 and TRBJ2-7; maybe TRBD2 (5 bases). Germline lookup yields CDR1 SNHLY and CDR2 FYNNEI. The V end lost 2 bases, the J end lost 1 base, and 12 bases lay between the germline ends. The CDR3 sequence is 15 residues long. CDR3 nucleotide sequence: TGTGCCAGCAGTGAAACGGGGATCGGGTCCTACGAGCAGTACTTC. Its protein is CASSETGIGSYEQYF. The full variable domain, its missing parts supplied by reference TRBV2 and TRBJ2-7, is EPEVTQTPSHQVTQMGQEVILRCVPISNHLYFYWYRQILGQKVEFLVSFYNNEISEKSEIFDDQFSVERPDGSNFTLKIRSTKLEDSAMYFCASSETGIGSYEQYFGPGTRLTVT.

CDR3 coding DNA: TGTGCCAGCAGTCCCCGTGGCGGGGACTCCTACAATGAGCAGTTCTTC. This encodes CASSPRGGDSYNEQFF. The V call is TRBV25-1, the J call TRBJ2-1; a possible D gene is TRBD2 (6 bases). Germline loops: CDR1 MGHDK, CDR2 SYGVNS. This CDR3 comprises 16 residues. Between the trimmed V and J ends, which lost 5 bases and 0 bases, there was a span of 14 bases. The whole variable domain, remainder taken from reference TRBV25-1 and TRBJ2-1, is EADIYQTPRYLVIGTGKKITLECSQTMGHDKMYWYQQDPGMELHLIHYSYGVNSTEKGDLSSESTVSRIRTEHFPLTLESARPSHTSQYLCASSPRGGDSYNEQFFGPGTRLTVL.

This chain links TRBV12-3 or TRBV12-4 with TRBJ1-3; the D gene is possibly TRBD1 (6 bases). This CDR3 region has 13 residues. Trimming stripped 3 bases from V and 7 bases from J, with 10 bases between. The CDR3 DNA reads TGTGCCAGCAGTTTGGCCGGGGGCAACACCATATATTTT. This encodes CASSLAGGNTIYF.

The chain has TRBV28 and TRBJ1-5; no reliable D call. Deletions cut 5 bases from V and 7 bases from J, with 24 bases between. The germline CDR1 and CDR2 sequences are MDHEN and SYDVKM. The CDR3 totals 17 residues. The CDR3 loop is CASSLPTSGSKRQPQHF. CDR3 DNA: TGTGCCAGCAGTCTACCCACCTCCGGCTCAAAAAGGCAGCCCCAGCATTTT.

The chain is built from TRBV27 and TRBJ2-2, with D possibly being TRBD1 or TRBD2 (6 bases each). Germline-derived CDR1 and CDR2 are MNHEY and SMNVEV (reference sequence). Trimming cost V 1 base and J 3 bases, with 12 bases left between them. CDR3 length: 16 residues. Here the CDR3 DNA reads TGTGCCAGCAGTTTATATTGGGGGGCGGACACCGGGGAGCTGTTTTTT. Translation: CASSLYWGADTGELFF.

This clone was counted a single time. The chain uses TRBV6-5 and TRBJ2-7, with TRBD2 matching over 14 bases. Trimming removed 7 bases from V and 7 bases from J; junction bases left unmatched: 6. CDR1 MNHEY and CDR2 SVGAGI come from the germline V gene. The CDR3 runs to 14 residues. The CDR3: CASTQGLAGVEQYF. The CDR3 DNA reads TGTGCCAGCACCCAGGGACTAGCGGGAGTTGAGCAGTACTTC.

This clone was seen a few times. The rearrangement links TRBV27 to TRBJ2-7; D might be TRBD2 (5 bases). The germline gives CDR1 MNHEY, CDR2 SMNVEV (reference sequence). This CDR3 comprises 15 residues. Trimming took 8 bases from V and 1 from J, leaving 18 bases between them. The CDR3: CASASPGYLSYEQYF. For the CDR3, the DNA is TGTGCCAGCGCCTCACCGGGGTACCTATCCTACGAGCAGTACTTC.

The chain links TRBV5-7 to TRBJ2-7, with unresolved D. TRBV5-7 is placed among ORFs of uncertain function. V shed 4 bases and J shed 1 base, with 15 bases lying between them. The CDR3 has 15 amino acids. Here the CDR3 reads CASSVSTAPSYEQYF. Written as DNA, the CDR3 is TGTGCCAGCAGCGTATCCACGGCCCCTTCCTACGAGCAGTACTTC.

The V and J genes are TRBV24-1 and TRBJ2-7; 8 bases agree with TRBD2. CDR1 is KGHDR and CDR2 is SFDVKD in the germline V gene. CDR3 length: 15 amino acids. After removal of 4 bases from V and 3 bases from J, the junction contained 7 bases not matched to a gene. CDR3 in amino acids: CATSDSGLAVYEQYF. In DNA, the CDR3 is TGTGCCACCAGTGACTCCGGACTAGCTGTCTACGAGCAGTACTTC.

The V gene is TRBV28, the J gene TRBJ2-1; weak D call: TRBD1 (6 bases). The CDR3 is 12 amino acids. V lost 6 bases and J 8 bases, leaving 11 bases between the germline ends. Germline V gene data show CDR1 as MDHEN and CDR2 as SYDVKM. The CDR3 reads CASSHRVHEQFF. The CDR3 DNA reads as TGTGCCAGCAGCCACAGGGTGCATGAGCAGTTCTTC. The entire variable domain, with the rest obtained from reference TRBV28 and TRBJ2-1, is as follows: DVKVTQSSRYLVKRTGEKVFLECVQDMDHENMFWYRQDPGLGLRLIYFSYDVKMKEKGDIPEGYSVSREKKERFSLILESASTNQTSMYLCASSHRVHEQFFGPGTRLTVL.

A single count supports this clone. CDR3 loop: CSAELGTEAFF. The CDR3, as DNA: TGCAGTGCCGAACTAGGCACTGAAGCTTTCTTT. V gene TRBV20-1 combines with J gene TRBJ1-1, with D hard to call. CDR1 DFQATT and CDR2 SNEGSKA come from the germline V gene (reference sequence). The V gene lost 6 bases and the J gene lost 4 bases, with 9 bases spanning the gap. This CDR3 is 11 amino acids long.

The J gene is TRBJ1-1, the V gene TRBV18; D gene uncertain. This CDR3 has 15 residues. Germline CDR1 and CDR2: KGHSH and LQKENI. The V end lost 1 base, the J end lost 0 bases, and 9 bases lay between the germline ends. For the CDR3, the DNA is TGTGCCAGCTCACCACGGCTAGCGGTGAACACTGAAGCTTTCTTT. The encoded protein is CASSPRLAVNTEAFF.

The J gene is TRBJ1-1, the V gene TRBV7-6; D perhaps matches TRBD1 (5 bases). CDR3 length: 15 residues. Germline CDR1 SGHVS, CDR2 FNYEAQ. V was pared by 2 bases and J by 7 bases, with 17 bases between. DNA of the CDR3: TGTGCCAGCAGCTTAAGTCTTAGTCGCACAGGTGAAGCTTTCTTT. It codes for CASSLSLSRTGEAFF.

V and J are TRBV20-1 and TRBJ2-7; the D is unclear. There are 11 residues in the CDR3. Germline CDR1 is DFQATT and CDR2 is SNEGSKA (reference sequence). With 1 base removed from V and 3 bases from J, the gap between germline ends came to 4 bases. DNA for the CDR3: TGCAGTGCTAGAGGGGGCTACGAGCAGTACTTC. It yields the protein CSARGGYEQYF.